This passage covers 31 T cell receptor beta chains from one sample sequenced in a study of glioma-infiltrating T cells after dendritic cell vaccination. Clones were read by immunoSEQ multiplex PCR, and TCRdb kept only the in-frame ones, dropping some. The sample lists some 70,000 clones, about 86% occurring once. Sequencing used blood, obtained before dendritic cell vaccination. The receptor set was obtained from a human donor with glioblastoma.

The chain has TRBV19 and TRBJ1-5, with TRBD1 matching over 8 bases. Per germline, CDR1 LNHDA and CDR2 SQIVND (reference sequence). V gave up 4 bases and J gave up 2 bases; unmatched junction bases: 13. The CDR3 sequence is 18 residues long. The CDR3 sequence: CASSTTRTGYSGNQPQHF. In DNA, the CDR3 is TGTGCCAGTAGTACTACAAGGACAGGGTACTCGGGCAATCAGCCCCAGCATTTT.

V usage is TRBV5-1 and J usage is TRBJ1-6, with 10 nucleotides matching TRBD1. Unmatched junction bases numbered 7, after V lost 5 bases and J lost 8 bases. Germline CDR1 and CDR2: SGHRS and YFSETQ. This CDR3 contains 15 residues. CDR3 sequence: CASRHIGTGDSPLHF. The CDR3, as DNA: TGCGCCAGCAGGCATATAGGGACAGGGGATTCACCCCTCCACTTT.

The gene calls are TRBV27 and TRBJ1-4, with D uncertain. Germline V gene sequence: CDR1 MNHEY, CDR2 SMNVEV (reference sequence). The CDR3 spans 14 residues. Deletions cut 3 bases from V and 4 bases from J, with 9 bases between. CDR3 sequence: CASSLMRYNEKLFF. The CDR3 DNA sequence: TGTGCCAGCAGTTTGATGCGGTATAATGAAAAACTGTTTTTT.

This chain uses TRBV11-2 with TRBJ1-1, with 9 bases fitting TRBD1. V gave up 6 bases and J gave up 5 bases; unmatched junction bases: 4. The CDR3 is 13 amino acids. Germline V gives CDR1 SGHAT, CDR2 FQNNGV. The CDR3 DNA follows: TGTGCCAGCAGTCGACAGGGGGGAACTGAAGCTTTCTTT. Translated, it gives CASSRQGGTEAFF.

CDR3 coding DNA: TGTGCCAGCAGCGCCGACACTTATAATTCACCCCTCCACTTT. Its translation: CASSADTYNSPLHF. The V and J genes are TRBV7-3 and TRBJ1-6, with unresolved D. CDR3 size: 14 residues. V was pared by 5 bases and J by 4 bases, with 9 bases between. Germline values: CDR1 SGHTA, CDR2 FQGTGA. The whole variable domain, remainder taken from reference TRBV7-3 and TRBJ1-6, is GAGVSQTPSNKVTEKGKYVELRCDPISGHTALYWYRQSLGQGPEFLIYFQGTGAADDSGLPNDRFFAVRPEGSVSTLKIQRTERGDSAVYLCASSADTYNSPLHFGNGTRLTVT.

The CDR3 sequence is CASSPQTGGDSPLHF. Here the CDR3 DNA reads TGTGCCAGCAGCCCACAGACAGGGGGTGATTCACCCCTCCACTTT. The rearrangement links TRBV7-6 to TRBJ1-6; TRBD1 agrees at 9 bases. This CDR3 is built from 15 residues. Trimming cost V 5 bases and J 8 bases; bases outside gene matches: 7. Germline CDR1 is SGHVS and CDR2 is FNYEAQ. Combining the CDR3 with reference TRBV7-6 and TRBJ1-6 gives the whole variable domain GAGVSQSPRYKVTKRGQDVALRCDPISGHVSLYWYRQALGQGPEFLTYFNYEAQQDKSGLPNDRFSAERPEGSISTLTIQRTEQRDSAMYRCASSPQTGGDSPLHFGNGTRLTVT.

The chain links TRBV6-5 to TRBJ2-2; weak D call: TRBD1 (5 bases). V was trimmed by 1 base and J by 0 bases, leaving 9 bases between them. This CDR3 spans 16 amino acids. Germline V gene sequence: CDR1 MNHEY, CDR2 SVGAGI. CDR3 coding DNA: TGTGCCAGCAGTTACTGGGGCATTACGAACACCGGGGAGCTGTTTTTT. Protein: CASSYWGITNTGELFF.

This chain links TRBV15 with TRBJ1-1; maybe TRBD1 (5 bases). Looked up from germline, CDR1 is LNHNV and CDR2 is YYDKDF (reference sequence). The length of the CDR3 is 13 residues. The ends were cut back, 3 bases at V and 4 bases at J, with 9 bases in the middle. CDR3 in DNA: TGTGCCACCAGCAGGGAAGGGGTCACTGAAGCTTTCTTT. It encodes CATSREGVTEAFF.

DNA of the CDR3: TGTGCCAGCAGCACAGGGAGTATTTCGGACACTGAAGCTTTCTTT. Translating it yields CASSTGSISDTEAFF. This chain links TRBV7-9 with TRBJ1-1; TRBD1 might be the D (6 bases). The germline V and J ends were trimmed by 5 bases and 3 bases, with 16 bases remaining between them. The CDR3 is made up of 15 amino acids. CDR1 and CDR2 from the germline V gene are SEHNR and FQNEAQ (reference sequence).

This clone was seen a single time. This rearrangement joins TRBV2 to TRBJ2-7; the match to TRBD1 covers 11 bases. CDR3 length equals 15 residues. The V segment lost 6 bases and the J segment 7 bases; nucleotides outside the gene matches: 11. Germline V gene lookup returns CDR1 SNHLY and CDR2 FYNNEI. For the CDR3, the DNA is TGTGCCAGCAGAGGAACCGGGACAGGGGGATGGGAGCAGTACTTC. Its translation is CASRGTGTGGWEQYF.

J is TRBJ1-6 and V is TRBV6-5; TRBD1 matches 9 bases. After removal of 8 bases from V and 7 bases from J, the junction contained 3 bases not matched to a gene. The CDR3 spans 13 residues. Germline assignment: CDR1 MNHEY and CDR2 SVGAGI. The CDR3 spells CASGDRENSPLHF. CDR3 coding DNA: TGTGCCAGCGGGGACAGGGAAAATTCACCCCTCCACTTT.

The chain recombines TRBV15 with TRBJ2-1, with 7 bases lining up with TRBD2. The CDR3 runs to 17 residues. The J segment lost 3 bases and the V segment lost 5 bases, leaving 13 bases of the junction unmatched. Germline values: CDR1 LNHNV, CDR2 YYDKDF (reference sequence). The CDR3 sequence is CATSPNFRGGGYNEQFF. CDR3 sequence (DNA): TGTGCCACCAGCCCGAATTTCCGTGGCGGGGGCTACAATGAGCAGTTCTTC.

V and J are TRBV11-3 and TRBJ1-1; D is unresolved. V was clipped by 3 bases and J by 1 base, with 9 bases between them. The CDR3 is made up of 14 amino acids. Per germline, CDR1 SGHNT and CDR2 YENEEA. CDR3 in amino acids: CASSFSPGNTEAFF. The CDR3 DNA follows: TGTGCCAGCAGCTTTTCTCCGGGGAACACTGAAGCTTTCTTT.

The chain employs TRBV19 and TRBJ2-3, with TRBD2 matching 7 bases. Germline CDR1 LNHDA, CDR2 SQIVND (reference sequence). V lost 6 bases to trimming and J lost 6 bases; unmatched junction nucleotides: 9. The CDR3 runs to 14 residues. CDR3 bases: TGTGCCAGTAGCTCTGGGGGGGGGTGGGATACGCAGTATTTT. Translated: CASSSGGGWDTQYF.

V usage is TRBV19 and J usage is TRBJ1-1; 8 bases are a match to TRBD1. V lost 6 bases, J lost 3 bases, and 3 bases stayed unmatched. The CDR3 spans 13 residues. The germline gives CDR1 LNHDA, CDR2 SQIVND (reference sequence). DNA of the CDR3: TGTGCCAGTAGCGGACAGGGCGACACTGAAGCTTTCTTT. Translated: CASSGQGDTEAFF.

The sample holds one count of this clone. This chain links TRBV19 with TRBJ2-1; no reliable D call. The germline CDR1 and CDR2 sequences are LNHDA and SQIVND (reference sequence). The CDR3 is 13 amino acids. V was clipped by 1 base and J by 9 bases, with 10 bases between them. CDR3 loop: CASSIAITGEQFF. DNA for the CDR3: TGTGCCAGTAGTATAGCTATAACGGGTGAGCAGTTCTTC.

To note about this clone: The sample contains more than one DNA sequence encoding this CDR3. The chain uses TRBV2 and TRBJ2-2, with 7 positions matching TRBD1. The germline V gene encodes CDR1 SNHLY and CDR2 FYNNEI. The length of the CDR3 is 14 residues. The V and J ends lost 6 bases and 1 base, in that order; junction bases with no gene match: 2. CDR3 sequence: CASRRTGNTGELFF. CDR3 in DNA: TGTGCCAGCAGACGGACAGGGAACACCGGGGAGCTGTTTTTT.

The CDR3 nucleotides read TGTGCCAGTAGTATAGATACAGGGCGCAATGAGCAGTTCTTC. Translating it yields CASSIDTGRNEQFF. The chain employs TRBV19 and TRBJ2-1; D perhaps matches TRBD1 (6 bases). The germline V and J ends were trimmed by 0 bases and 6 bases, with 9 bases remaining between them. This CDR3 has 14 amino acids. CDR1 is LNHDA and CDR2 is SQIVND in the germline V gene (reference sequence).

The chain couples TRBV4-3 to TRBJ2-2; TRBD2 might be the D (6 bases). The CDR3 extends over 15 amino acids. The V gene lost 1 base and the J gene lost 7 bases, with 13 bases spanning the gap. From germline, CDR1 is LGHNA and CDR2 YSLEER. CDR3 region: CASSQGSSGSGELFF. The CDR3 bases are TGCGCCAGCAGCCAAGGTTCGTCCGGGAGCGGGGAGCTGTTTTTT.

The chain is built from TRBV5-1 and TRBJ2-7; TRBD2 aligns across 11 bases. The J segment lost 7 bases and the V segment lost 3 bases, leaving 9 bases of the junction unmatched. Germline CDR1 SGHRS, CDR2 YFSETQ. There are 15 residues in the CDR3. The CDR3 bases are TGCGCCAGCAGCTCGTTTCTAGCGGGGGGAAATGAGCAGTACTTC. Protein sequence: CASSSFLAGGNEQYF.

The chain has TRBV19 and TRBJ2-1; tentatively, D is TRBD1 (5 bases). The CDR3 runs to 14 residues. Germline assignment: CDR1 LNHDA and CDR2 SQIVND (reference sequence). Trimming cost V 5 bases and J 0 bases, with 8 bases left between them. The CDR3 nucleotides are TGTGCCAGTAGTCGACAGAGCTCCTACAATGAGCAGTTCTTC. This sequence encodes CASSRQSSYNEQFF.

This clone was detected only a few times. J is TRBJ2-2 and V is TRBV6-5, with 8 bases fitting TRBD1. V trimming: 6 bases; J trimming: 1 base; junction bases outside the gene matches: 4. This CDR3 has 15 amino acids. Germline values: CDR1 MNHEY, CDR2 SVGAGI. The CDR3 DNA is TGTGCCAGCAGACGGGACAGGCGGAACACCGGGGAGCTGTTTTTT. Amino acids: CASRRDRRNTGELFF.

The genes are TRBV29-1 and TRBJ1-2; TRBD1 might be the D (5 bases). V lost 2 bases to trimming and J lost 2 bases, with 12 bases between them. Germline V gene sequence: CDR1 SQVTM, CDR2 ANQGSEA. The CDR3 runs to 14 residues. The CDR3 protein is CSVETGDGNYGYTF. The CDR3 coding sequence is TGCAGCGTTGAAACGGGGGACGGGAACTATGGCTACACCTTC.

The table lists this clone with a few counts. This chain joins TRBV19 and TRBJ1-4; D is unresolved. V dropped 7 bases and J dropped 3 bases, with 15 bases sitting between them. Germline CDR1 and CDR2: LNHDA and SQIVND (reference sequence). This CDR3 region has 15 residues. CDR3 amino acids: CASIDSGSPNEKLFF. DNA for the CDR3: TGTGCCAGTATCGATTCGGGTTCTCCTAATGAAAAACTGTTTTTT.

This chain uses TRBV19 with TRBJ2-2; 11 positions match TRBD2. Germline values: CDR1 LNHDA, CDR2 SQIVND (reference sequence). V lost 8 bases and J lost 3; bases outside the gene matches: 11. The CDR3 is 17 residues long. The CDR3 bases are TGTGCCAGTTCCGGGGCTAGCGGGGGGCCGGACACCGGGGAGCTGTTTTTT. It translates to CASSGASGGPDTGELFF.

The rearrangement uses TRBV11-1 and TRBJ2-7, with 8 bases aligning to TRBD1. Germline assignment: CDR1 SGHAT and CDR2 FQDESV (reference sequence). With 5 bases clipped from V and 1 base from J, the junction kept 7 bases outside the gene matches. The CDR3 runs 15 residues. CDR3 in amino acids: CASSNRQGKSYEQYF. The CDR3 coding sequence is TGTGCCAGCAGCAATAGACAGGGGAAATCCTACGAGCAGTACTTC. Filled out from reference TRBV11-1 and TRBJ2-7, the complete variable domain reads EAEVAQSPRYKITEKSQAVAFWCDPISGHATLYWYRQILGQGPELLVQFQDESVVDDSQLPKDRFSAERLKGVDSTLKIQPAELGDSAMYLCASSNRQGKSYEQYFGPGTRLTVT.

CDR3 residues: CASSLEPSGVPETQYF. The DNA of the CDR3 is TGTGCCAGCAGCTTGGAGCCTAGCGGGGTTCCAGAGACCCAGTACTTC. The chain recombines TRBV5-4 with TRBJ2-5; 9 bases are a match to TRBD2. The CDR3 consists of 16 residues. Germline V gives CDR1 SGHNT, CDR2 YYREEE (reference sequence). The V segment lost 0 bases and the J segment 4 bases; nucleotides outside the gene matches: 7.

V usage is TRBV7-9 and J usage is TRBJ2-1, with 11 bases lining up with TRBD1. The ends lost 5 bases at V and 13 bases at J; junction bases unmatched: 16. The CDR3 sequence is 16 residues long. From germline, CDR1 is SEHNR and CDR2 FQNEAQ (reference sequence). CDR3 amino acids: CASSLAGTGGVNGQFF. The CDR3 region has the DNA TGTGCCAGCAGCCTCGCCGGGACAGGGGGGGTCAATGGACAGTTCTTC. The whole variable domain, remainder taken from reference TRBV7-9 and TRBJ2-1, is DTGVSQNPRHKITKRGQNVTFRCDPISEHNRLYWYRQTLGQGPEFLTYFQNEAQLEKSRLLSDRFSAERPKGSFSTLEIQRTEQGDSAMYLCASSLAGTGGVNGQFFGPGTRLTVL.

This clone was detected a few times. This chain uses TRBV29-1 with TRBJ2-1; 12 bases match TRBD2. Trimming at V came to 4 bases and at J to 8 bases, leaving 3 bases not matched to a gene. The V gene's germline CDR1 is SQVTM and CDR2 ANQGSEA. This CDR3 is built from 13 residues. The CDR3 region is CSVGTSGGYEQFF. CDR3 nucleotide sequence: TGCAGCGTTGGTACTAGCGGGGGGTATGAGCAGTTCTTC.

The chain recombines TRBV5-1 with TRBJ2-1; 8 nucleotides align to TRBD2. J gave up 5 bases and V 5 bases, and 6 bases lay outside the gene matches. Looked up from germline, CDR1 is SGHRS and CDR2 is YFSETQ. The CDR3 contains 14 residues. The CDR3 here is CASRPGLGDNEQFF. Here the CDR3 DNA reads TGCGCCAGCAGGCCGGGACTAGGGGACAATGAGCAGTTCTTC.

This clone is a singleton in its sample. The chain has TRBV11-2 and TRBJ1-1, with TRBD1 matching 7 bases. Trimming at V came to 3 bases and at J to 6 bases, leaving 7 bases not matched to a gene. The CDR3 covers 14 residues. CDR1 and CDR2 (germline): SGHAT, FQNNGV. CDR3 in DNA: TGTGCCAGCAGCTTGGAAGGGACAGCCGCTGAAGCTTTCTTT. Its protein product is CASSLEGTAAEAFF.